The 15 T cell receptor beta chains presented below share a single source sample, sequenced in a study of patients and donors after allogeneic stem cell transplantation. Each CDR3 protein gets one entry after TCRdb re-called the RT-PCR reads with MiXCR. The sample lists 7,000 to 9,000 distinct CDR3 sequences; about 9.9% were seen once. Source material: blood, either unsorted or a sorted T cell fraction (not recorded which). All receptors come from a human donor who was either an allogeneic HSCT recipient or a stem cell or donor lymphocyte infusion donor (not recorded which). It is not recorded whose cells these are; they may come from a transplant donor.

In its sample, this clonotype was seen a few times. The genes are TRBV21-1 and TRBJ1-4. TRBV21-1 is a documented pseudogene. This CDR3 has 14 amino acids. The DNA of the CDR3 is TGTGCCAGCAGCATACAGCCAACTAATGAAAAACTGTTTTTT. Its translation is CASSIQPTNEKLFF.

This clonotype was counted between two and nine times. This chain uses TRBV6-2 or TRBV6-3 with TRBJ2-1, with 8 bases identical to TRBD2. Trimming cost V 0 bases and J 8 bases; bases outside gene matches: 9. The germline V gene encodes CDR1 MNHEY and CDR2 SVGEGT. This CDR3 has 16 amino acids. CDR3 coding DNA: TGTGCCAGCAGTTACTCGATGGGCGGGGGGCTAGATGAGCAGTTCTTC. Its protein product is CASSYSMGGGLDEQFF.

This clonotype has more than one count but fewer than ten. This chain joins TRBV12-3 or TRBV12-4 and TRBJ2-7; D remains ambiguous. The CDR3 runs to 14 residues. The V and J ends lost 5 bases and 6 bases respectively, with 17 bases between them. CDR3 in amino acids: CASSRQNLLVEQYF. The CDR3 DNA reads TGTGCCAGCAGTAGGCAGAACTTATTGGTCGAGCAGTACTTC.

This clonotype was found many times. The genes are TRBV5-6 and TRBJ2-4; tentative D call: TRBD2 (5 bases). This CDR3 has 16 residues. Trimming pared 0 bases from V and 0 bases from J, leaving 10 bases between. The germline V gene has CDR1 SGHDT and CDR2 YYEEEE. The CDR3 DNA reads as TGTGCCAGCAGCTTGGCGGGGAAAATAGCCAAAAACATTCAGTACTTC. Protein product: CASSLAGKIAKNIQYF.

This clonotype was recorded at least ten times. The chain combines TRBV5-1 with TRBJ1-1; maybe TRBD1 (6 bases). Trimming pared 2 bases from V and 8 bases from J, leaving 13 bases between. Germline V gene data show CDR1 as SGHRS and CDR2 as YFSETQ. The CDR3 runs to 13 residues. The CDR3 is CASSLLTGPEAFF. CDR3 in DNA: TGCGCCAGCAGCTTACTTACAGGGCCCGAAGCTTTCTTT.

The chain is built from TRBV6-5 and TRBJ1-1; 10 nucleotides line up with TRBD1. This CDR3 contains 15 residues. J lost 3 bases, V lost 6 bases, and 7 bases had no gene match. CDR1 is MNHEY and CDR2 is SVGAGI in the germline V gene. The CDR3 loop reads CASSQRGTGDTEAFF. The CDR3 DNA follows: TGTGCCAGCAGCCAACGAGGGACAGGGGACACTGAAGCTTTCTTT.

This clonotype was counted many times. V is TRBV6-5 and J is TRBJ1-1, with D unclear. The CDR3 has 15 residues. V lost 0 bases to trimming and J lost 4 bases, with 12 bases between them. Germline loops: CDR1 MNHEY, CDR2 SVGAGI. CDR3 in amino acids: CASSYSRGISTEAFF. The CDR3 coding sequence is TGTGCCAGCAGTTACTCCCGGGGAATCTCCACTGAAGCTTTCTTT.

A few counts support this clonotype. The chain links TRBV12-3 or TRBV12-4 to TRBJ2-1, with no clear D. Trimming left V 5 bases short and J 8 bases short, with 16 bases between. The CDR3 is 14 residues long. The CDR3 DNA follows: TGTGCCAGCAGTCCGGGCCTGAAGGGTTATGAGCAGTTCTTC. This codes for CASSPGLKGYEQFF.

This clonotype was counted only a few times. The chain is built from TRBV27 and TRBJ1-5; possibly TRBD1 for D (6 bases). The CDR3 has 14 amino acids. V was pared by 8 bases and J by 4 bases, with 15 bases between. Germline V gives CDR1 MNHEY, CDR2 SMNVEV (reference sequence). The chain's CDR3 is CASGTIQGNQPQHF. The CDR3 DNA is TGTGCCAGCGGAACCATTCAGGGGAATCAGCCCCAGCATTTT.

This clonotype was seen a few times. The J gene is TRBJ2-3, the V gene TRBV6-5; 8 nucleotides agree with TRBD2. The CDR3 extends over 13 amino acids. The trim removed 5 bases at V and 8 bases at J, leaving 6 bases unmatched. Per the germline V gene, CDR1 is MNHEY and CDR2 is SVGAGI. The CDR3 loop is CASSPRGGTTQYF. CDR3 sequence (DNA): TGTGCCAGCAGTCCCCGGGGGGGCACTACGCAGTATTTT.

The chain recombines TRBV2 with TRBJ2-3; a weak D match, TRBD1 (6 bases). The CDR3 length is 14 residues. Germline CDR1 SNHLY, CDR2 FYNNEI. Between the trimmed V and J ends, which lost 10 bases and 0 bases, there was a span of 14 bases. CDR3 in amino acids: CATGLGASTDTQYF. The CDR3 DNA follows: TGTGCCACCGGCCTGGGGGCGAGCACAGATACGCAGTATTTT.

The chain uses TRBV18 and TRBJ2-2; possibly TRBD2 for D (5 bases). Germline-derived CDR1 and CDR2 are KGHSH and LQKENI. The CDR3 has 16 amino acids. The germline V and J ends were trimmed by 3 bases and 4 bases, with 15 bases remaining between them. The chain's CDR3 is CASSPGRGSGTGELFF. Here the CDR3 DNA reads TGTGCCAGCTCACCGGGAAGAGGGTCCGGCACCGGGGAGCTGTTTTTT.

This chain joins TRBV6-2 or TRBV6-3 and TRBJ1-5; D not resolved. From germline, CDR1 is MNHEY and CDR2 SVGEGT. V lost 2 bases and J 0 bases, leaving 14 bases between the germline ends. The CDR3 is 17 residues long. The CDR3 nucleotides read TGTGCCAGCAGTTACGGTGGCACTCACTATAGCAATCAGCCCCAGCATTTT. This sequence encodes CASSYGGTHYSNQPQHF.

This clonotype was observed a handful of times. This rearrangement joins TRBV29-1 to TRBJ1-1; tentatively, D is TRBD1 (6 bases). The CDR3 is 14 amino acids. The V end was cut by 2 bases, the J end by 4 bases, with 14 bases between. Looked up from germline, CDR1 is SQVTM and CDR2 is ANQGSEA. For the CDR3, the DNA is TGCAGCGTTGAATTCGGGGGCTGGGTCACTGAAGCTTTCTTT. Residues: CSVEFGGWVTEAFF. Variable domain in full (rest from reference TRBV29-1 and TRBJ1-1): SAVISQKPSRDICQRGTSLTIQCQVDSQVTMMFWYRQQPGQSLTLIATANQGSEATYESGFVIDKFPISRPNLTFSTLTVSNMSPEDSSIYLCSVEFGGWVTEAFFGQGTRLTVV.

This clonotype ranks as medium-sized. The chain joins TRBV12-3 or TRBV12-4 to TRBJ1-1; no clear D gene. V was trimmed by 7 bases and J by 1 base, leaving 10 bases between them. The CDR3 runs to 13 residues. The CDR3 protein is CASNFGGNTEAFF. DNA of the CDR3: TGTGCCAGCAATTTTGGTGGGAACACTGAAGCTTTCTTT.